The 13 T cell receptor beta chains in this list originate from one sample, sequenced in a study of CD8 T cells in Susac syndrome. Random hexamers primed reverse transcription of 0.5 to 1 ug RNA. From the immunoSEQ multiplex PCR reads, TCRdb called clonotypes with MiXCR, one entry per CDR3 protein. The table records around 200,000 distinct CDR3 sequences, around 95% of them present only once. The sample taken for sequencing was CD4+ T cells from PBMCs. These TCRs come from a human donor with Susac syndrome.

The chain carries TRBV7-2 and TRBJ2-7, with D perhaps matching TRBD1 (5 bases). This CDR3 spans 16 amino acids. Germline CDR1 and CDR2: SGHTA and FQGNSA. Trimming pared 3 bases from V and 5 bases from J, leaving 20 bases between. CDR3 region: CASSFGTRTPEDEQYF. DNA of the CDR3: TGTGCCAGCAGCTTCGGTACAAGGACACCTGAGGACGAGCAGTACTTC.

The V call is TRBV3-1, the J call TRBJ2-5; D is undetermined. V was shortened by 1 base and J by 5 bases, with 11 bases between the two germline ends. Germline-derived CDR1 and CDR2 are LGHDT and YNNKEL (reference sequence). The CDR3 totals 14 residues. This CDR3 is CASSQAFSQETQYF. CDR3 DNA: TGTGCCAGCAGCCAAGCGTTCTCTCAGGAGACCCAGTACTTC.

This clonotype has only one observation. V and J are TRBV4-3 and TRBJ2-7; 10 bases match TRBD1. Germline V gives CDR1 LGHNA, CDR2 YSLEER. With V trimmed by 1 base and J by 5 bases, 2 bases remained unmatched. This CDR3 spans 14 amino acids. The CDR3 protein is CASSQGQGANEQYF. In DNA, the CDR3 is TGCGCCAGCAGCCAAGGACAGGGGGCGAACGAGCAGTACTTC.

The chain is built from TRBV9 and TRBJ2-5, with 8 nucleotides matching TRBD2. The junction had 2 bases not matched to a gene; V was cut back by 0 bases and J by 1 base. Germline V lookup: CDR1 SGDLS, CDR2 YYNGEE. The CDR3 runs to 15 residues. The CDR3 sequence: CASSVGGLAQETQYF. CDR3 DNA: TGTGCCAGCAGCGTAGGAGGACTAGCCCAAGAGACCCAGTACTTC.

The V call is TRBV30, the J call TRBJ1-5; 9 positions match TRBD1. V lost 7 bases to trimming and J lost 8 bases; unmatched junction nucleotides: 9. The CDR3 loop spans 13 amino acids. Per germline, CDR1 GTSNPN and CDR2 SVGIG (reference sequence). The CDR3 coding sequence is TGTGCCTATAAACAGGGGGCCAAGGAGCCCCAGCATTTT. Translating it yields CAYKQGAKEPQHF.

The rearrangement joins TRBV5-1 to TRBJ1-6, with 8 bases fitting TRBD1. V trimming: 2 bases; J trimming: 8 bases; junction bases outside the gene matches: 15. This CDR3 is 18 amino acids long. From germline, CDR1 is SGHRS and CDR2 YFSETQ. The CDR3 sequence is CASSFRSPRQGTDSPLHF. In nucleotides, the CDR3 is TGCGCCAGCAGCTTCAGGTCCCCCAGACAGGGGACGGATTCACCCCTCCACTTT.

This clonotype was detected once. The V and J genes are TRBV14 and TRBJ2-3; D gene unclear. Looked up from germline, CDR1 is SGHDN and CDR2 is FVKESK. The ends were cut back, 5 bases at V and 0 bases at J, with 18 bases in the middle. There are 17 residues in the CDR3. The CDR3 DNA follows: TGTGCCAGCAGCTCTTGGGCCAGGAGACCTAGCACAGATACGCAGTATTTT. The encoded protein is CASSSWARRPSTDTQYF.

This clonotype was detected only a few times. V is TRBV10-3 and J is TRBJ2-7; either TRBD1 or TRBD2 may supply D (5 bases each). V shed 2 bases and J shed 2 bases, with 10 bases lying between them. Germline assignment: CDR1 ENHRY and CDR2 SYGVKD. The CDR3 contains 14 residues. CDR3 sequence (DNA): TGTGCCATCAGTGAGACGGGACGGCCCTACGAGCAGTACTTC. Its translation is CAISETGRPYEQYF.

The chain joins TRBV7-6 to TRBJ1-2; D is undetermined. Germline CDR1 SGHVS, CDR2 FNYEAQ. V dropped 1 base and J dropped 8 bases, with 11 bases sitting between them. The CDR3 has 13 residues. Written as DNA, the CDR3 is TGTGCCAGCAGCTTAGTCGAGGGTTTCGGCTACACCTTC. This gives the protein CASSLVEGFGYTF.

The CDR3 coding sequence is TGTGCCAGCACGGCCACAGACTACACCGGGGAGCTGTTTTTT. It codes for CASTATDYTGELFF. The chain joins TRBV2 to TRBJ2-2; D unresolved. The germline V gene encodes CDR1 SNHLY and CDR2 FYNNEI. V was pared by 7 bases and J by 3 bases, with 12 bases between. CDR3 length: 14 residues.

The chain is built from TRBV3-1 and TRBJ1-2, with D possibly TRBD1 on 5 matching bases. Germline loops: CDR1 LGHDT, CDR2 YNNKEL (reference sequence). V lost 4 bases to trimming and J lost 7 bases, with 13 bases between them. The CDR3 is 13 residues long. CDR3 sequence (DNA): TGTGCCAGCAGCCTCTCGCGACAGTTTGGCTACACCTTC. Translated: CASSLSRQFGYTF. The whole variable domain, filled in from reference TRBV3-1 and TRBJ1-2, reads DTAVSQTPKYLVTQMGNDKSIKCEQNLGHDTMYWYKQDSKKFLKIMFSYNNKELIINETVPNRFSPKSPDKAHLNLHINSLELGDSAVYFCASSLSRQFGYTFGSGTRLTVV.

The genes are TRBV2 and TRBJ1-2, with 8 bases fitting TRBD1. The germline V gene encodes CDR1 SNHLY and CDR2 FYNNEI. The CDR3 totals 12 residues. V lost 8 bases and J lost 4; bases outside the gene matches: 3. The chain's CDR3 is CASSGQGYGYTF. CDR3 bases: TGTGCCAGCTCCGGACAGGGCTATGGCTACACCTTC.

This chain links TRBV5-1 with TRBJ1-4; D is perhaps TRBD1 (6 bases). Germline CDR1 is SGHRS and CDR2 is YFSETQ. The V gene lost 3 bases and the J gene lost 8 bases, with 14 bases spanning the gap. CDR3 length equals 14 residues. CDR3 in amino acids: CASSSETGPEKLFF. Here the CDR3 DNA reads TGCGCCAGCAGCTCCGAAACAGGGCCGGAAAAACTGTTTTTT.